This note documents a single TCR beta chain sequence. Its antigen is not known. This record comes from a study of T cell responses to AZD1222 COVID-19 vaccine. Study observations and caveats: Unmutated variant regions are reportedly targeted by nearly half of spike-specific TCRs. Donor demographics were predominantly white British with a female majority; clonal diversity may be underestimated. Spike-specific TCR breadth and depth both grew after two AZD1222 doses. Spike-wide vaccine-associated CD4 TCRs dominated at 160-218 and 743-854.

Produced via immunoSEQ multiplex PCR; TCRdb's table is partial and in-frame only. This sample has about 85,000 clones, with roughly 85% found just once. The germline V gene has CDR1 SGHNT and CDR2 YENEEA. CDR3 length: 16 amino acids. Losses at the gene ends were 1 base for V and 6 bases for J; bases not matched to a gene: 7. The source was peripheral blood, collected on day 0 of AZD1222 vaccination. The origin of this receptor is an adult in good health. The V call is TRBV11-3, the J call TRBJ2-4; 9 nucleotides match TRBD1. CDR3 sequence reads: CASSLGDRAGGNIQYF. In DNA, the CDR3 is TGTGCCAGCAGCTTAGGGGACAGGGCCGGGGGAAACATTCAGTACTTC.